This is a list of T cell receptor beta chains from one sample in a study of T cells in Graves' hyperthyroidism and ophthalmopathy. MiXCR was run by TCRdb on the multiplex PCR reads, yielding one entry per CDR3 protein. Counted here are 200,000 to 250,000 distinct CDR3 sequences, over 15% occurring once; the ten biggest clones make up more than 25%. The sample taken for sequencing was blood. The source is a woman aged 18-29 years with Graves' ophthalmopathy. Each CDR3 is given with its conserved first and last residue. The D gene is left open where the match is weak. A row's size may be missing; if present it is once, few, many or a size class.

len,v_gene,d_gene,abundance,j_gene,CDR3nt,CDR3aa
16,TRBV15,TRBD1,many,TRBJ1-2,TGTGCCACCAGCAGAGATCGTTGGACAGGGGACTATGGCTACACCTTC,CATSRDRWTGDYGYTF
15,TRBV18,TRBD1,NA,TRBJ1-2,TGTGCCAGCTCACCACCCATGGGACAGGGAAATGGCTACACCTTC,CASSPPMGQGNGYTF
12,TRBV6-1,NA,many,TRBJ2-3,TGTGCCAGCAGACAGGGCGCAGATACGCAGTATTTT,CASRQGADTQYF
13,TRBV28,TRBD1,NA,TRBJ1-2,TGTGCCAGCACCCAGGGACAGGGGGCGAGGCACACCTTC,CASTQGQGARHTF
14,TRBV9,NA,few,TRBJ2-2,TGTGCCAGCAGCGTAGGGGGGGCCACCGGGGAGCTGTTTTTT,CASSVGGATGELFF
16,TRBV5-1,TRBD2,many,TRBJ2-7,TGCGCCAGCAGCTTGGCCTCGAGCGGGGGGTCCTACGAGCAGTACTTC,CASSLASSGGSYEQYF
17,TRBV2,TRBD1,many,TRBJ1-3,TGTGCCAGCAATCTGGCGGGACAGAGCTCCTCTGGAAACACCATATATTTT,CASNLAGQSSSGNTIYF
15,TRBV6-1,NA,many,TRBJ1-5,TGTGCCAGCAGATATACCGGGACACCAAATCAGCCCCAGCATTTT,CASRYTGTPNQPQHF
13,TRBV20-1,NA,many,TRBJ1-2,TGCACTCCCCGGGGGTCGGAGGTCTATGGCTACACCTTC,CTPRGSEVYGYTF
17,TRBV11-2,NA,NA,TRBJ2-2,TGTGCCAGCAGCCCTCTACAGGGCCCCGCGAACACCGGGGAGCTGTTTTTT,CASSPLQGPANTGELFF
15,TRBV5-8,NA,many,TRBJ1-1,TGTGCCAGCAGCTTATTTAACGGCATGAACACTGAAGCTTTCTTT,CASSLFNGMNTEAFF
16,TRBV7-7,NA,NA,TRBJ2-1,TGTGCTAGCAGCTTAGGTCGTGCAAGCTCCTACAATGAGCAGTTCTTC,CASSLGRASSYNEQFF